The rows below give T cell receptor beta chains drawn from one sample of a study of early T cells in non-severe SARS-CoV-2 infection. TCRdb redid the calling of the 5' RACE reads with MiXCR, one entry per CDR3 protein. The profile shows tens of thousands of distinct CDR3 sequences, 7% to 10% of them singletons. Sequencing was performed on whole blood, taken at baseline. The receptors originated from an adult who was a healthcare worker with PCR-confirmed SARS-CoV-2 infection or an uninfected control (not recorded which). The CDR3 runs from the conserved cysteine through the conserved F or W. The D gene is left open where the match is weak. Not every row has a clone size; where given, it reads once, few, many or a size class.

V gene,J gene,clone size,D gene,CDR3 protein,CDR3 DNA
TRBV7-2,TRBJ1-5,many,TRBD1,CASSLQGTGNQPQHF,TGTGCCAGCAGCTTACAGGGGACAGGGAATCAGCCCCAGCATTTT
TRBV24-1,TRBJ2-3,.,TRBD1,CATSALGQGKTDTQYF,TGTGCCACCAGTGCATTGGGACAGGGGAAGACAGATACGCAGTATTTT
TRBV6-2/TRBV6-3,TRBJ2-7,.,.,CASSYPYEQYF,TGCGCCAGCAGTTACCCCTACGAGCAGTACTTC
TRBV20-1,TRBJ1-5,few,.,CSARESLSNQPQHF,TGCAGTGCTAGAGAATCGCTTAGCAATCAGCCCCAGCATTTT
TRBV12-3/TRBV12-4,TRBJ2-1,many,TRBD2,CASSRLAGGPRNEQFF,TGTGCCAGCAGTAGACTAGCGGGAGGGCCTAGGAATGAGCAGTTCTTC
TRBV30,TRBJ2-5,.,TRBD1,CAWSLTGGETQYF,TGTGCCTGGAGTTTGACAGGGGGAGAGACCCAGTACTTC
TRBV6-2/TRBV6-3,TRBJ2-2,many,TRBD2,CASSGLAANTGELFF,TGTGCCAGCAGTGGACTAGCGGCTAACACCGGGGAGCTGTTTTTT
TRBV7-9,TRBJ2-3,few,.,CASSSRDPSTDTQYF,TGTGCCAGCAGCTCTAGGGACCCAAGCACAGATACGCAGTATTTT
TRBV9,TRBJ1-1,many,.,CASSVAAGTEAFF,TGTGCCAGCAGCGTAGCAGCGGGGACCGAAGCTTTCTTT
TRBV5-6,TRBJ1-2,.,TRBD1,CASSLLTGSYGYTF,TGTGCCAGCAGCTTGTTGACAGGGTCCTATGGCTACACCTTC
TRBV11-1,TRBJ2-7,few,.,CASSNRDKPSYYEQYF,TGTGCCAGCAGTAACCGGGACAAGCCATCATACTACGAGCAGTACTTC